This T cell receptor (beta chain) was obtained from a study of cytomegalovirus exposure and HLA in healthy donors. Study-level findings and limits: TCR beta V- and J-gene trimming, according to a later analysis, was linked to a missense DCLRE1C variant.

PCR used 60 Vbeta primers and 13 Jbeta primers. The data were produced by immunoSEQ multiplex PCR, yet TCRdb's version contains in-frame clones alone and is incomplete. Found here are about 160,000 clones, around four fifths of them singletons; the top ten hold approximately 1.3%. About this clone: Its specificity is not known.

This CDR3 has 15 residues. The V gene's germline CDR1 is SGHTA and CDR2 FQGTGA. With V trimmed by 0 bases and J by 3 bases, 2 bases remained unmatched. The sequencing sample was made of PBMCs. This receptor was obtained from a man aged 25-45 years in good health and CMV-seronegative. The V call is TRBV7-3, the J call TRBJ2-3; 8 bases agree with TRBD2. CDR3 amino acids: CASSLTSGETDTQYF. As DNA, the CDR3 is TGTGCCAGCAGCTTAACTAGCGGGGAAACAGATACGCAGTATTTT. Complete variable domain (other parts from reference TRBV7-3 and TRBJ2-3): GAGVSQTPSNKVTEKGKYVELRCDPISGHTALYWYRQSLGQGPEFLIYFQGTGAADDSGLPNDRFFAVRPEGSVSTLKIQRTERGDSAVYLCASSLTSGETDTQYFGPGTRLTVL.